A selection of T cell receptor beta chains follows, all from one sample in a study of T cell responses to AZD1222 COVID-19 vaccine. Assay used: immunoSEQ multiplex PCR; TCRdb lists only in-frame clones, some missing. The data contain roughly 140,000 clones, approximately 90% of them singletons. The material was peripheral blood, obtained 28 days after the second AZD1222 dose. Receptor source: an adult who received the AZD1222 COVID-19 vaccine. CDR3s include the opening cysteine and the closing phenylalanine or tryptophan. The D gene is left open where the match is weak. Part of the rows lack a size; the others show once, few, many or a class for expanded clones.

TRBV5-1	-	TRBJ2-1	13	-	TGCGCCAGCGGGGGCACAGCTTACAATGAGCAGTTCTTC	CASGGTAYNEQFF
TRBV5-5	-	TRBJ2-1	13	-	TGTGCCAGCAGCCCCCCACCGGGACTTGAGCAGTTCTTC	CASSPPPGLEQFF
TRBV24-1	TRBD1	TRBJ1-2	14	-	TGTGCCACCAGTGCCCGGGACAGGGTCTATGGCTACACCTTC	CATSARDRVYGYTF
TRBV18	TRBD1	TRBJ1-5	15	once	TGTGCCAGCTCACCACAGGGGGCGCATGATCAGCCCCAGCATTTT	CASSPQGAHDQPQHF
TRBV5-1	-	TRBJ2-3	12	-	TGCGCCAGCAGCTTGGATTTGGGTACGCAGTATTTT	CASSLDLGTQYF
TRBV3-1/TRBV3-2	TRBD2	TRBJ2-3	17	once	TGTGCCAGCAGCCAAGTCGCGAGACTAGCGGGGACAGATACGCAGTATTTT	CASSQVARLAGTDTQYF
TRBV28	TRBD1	TRBJ1-1	13	-	TGTGCCAGCAGCCGACAGGGGCCCTTTGAAGCTTTCTTT	CASSRQGPFEAFF
TRBV4-2	-	TRBJ2-3	12	-	TGTGCCAGCAGCCAAGGGGGGGATACGCAGTATTTT	CASSQGGDTQYF
TRBV19	TRBD2	TRBJ2-1	19	-	TGTGCCAGTAGTACTCCGGGACTAGCGGGGGGCATCTCCTACAATGAGCAGTTCTTC	CASSTPGLAGGISYNEQFF
TRBV6-6	-	TRBJ1-4	15	-	TGTGCCAGCAGTTACTCCCAGGGCCGGGATGAAAAACTGTTTTTT	CASSYSQGRDEKLFF
TRBV9	-	TRBJ1-3	17	-	TGTGCCAGCAGCGTAGAGACAGCTTCCCACTCTGGAAACACCATATATTTT	CASSVETASHSGNTIYF
TRBV19	-	TRBJ1-1	11	-	TGTGCCAGTAGCTTACAGATGAAAGCTTTCTTT	CASSLQMKAFF
TRBV3-1/TRBV3-2	-	TRBJ2-2	14	-	TGTGCCAGCAGCCGGCTAGAGAGCGCCGGGGAGCTGTTTTTT	CASSRLESAGELFF
TRBV7-9	TRBD1	TRBJ2-6	16	-	TGTGCCAGCAGCCGGACAGGGCTCTCTGGGGCCAACGTCCTGACTTTC	CASSRTGLSGANVLTF
TRBV18	-	TRBJ1-4	16	-	TGTGCCAGCTCCTCCACCAGGGGAGTCTATGAAGGAAAACTGTTTTTT	CASSSTRGVYEGKLFF
TRBV19	-	TRBJ1-1	14	-	TGTGCCAGTAGTAGTAGGGGAACGAGCACTGAAGCTTTCTTT	CASSSRGTSTEAFF
TRBV30	-	TRBJ1-2	14	-	TGTGCCTGGAATCCCCGGGGGGGAGGCAGTGGCTACACCTTC	CAWNPRGGGSGYTF